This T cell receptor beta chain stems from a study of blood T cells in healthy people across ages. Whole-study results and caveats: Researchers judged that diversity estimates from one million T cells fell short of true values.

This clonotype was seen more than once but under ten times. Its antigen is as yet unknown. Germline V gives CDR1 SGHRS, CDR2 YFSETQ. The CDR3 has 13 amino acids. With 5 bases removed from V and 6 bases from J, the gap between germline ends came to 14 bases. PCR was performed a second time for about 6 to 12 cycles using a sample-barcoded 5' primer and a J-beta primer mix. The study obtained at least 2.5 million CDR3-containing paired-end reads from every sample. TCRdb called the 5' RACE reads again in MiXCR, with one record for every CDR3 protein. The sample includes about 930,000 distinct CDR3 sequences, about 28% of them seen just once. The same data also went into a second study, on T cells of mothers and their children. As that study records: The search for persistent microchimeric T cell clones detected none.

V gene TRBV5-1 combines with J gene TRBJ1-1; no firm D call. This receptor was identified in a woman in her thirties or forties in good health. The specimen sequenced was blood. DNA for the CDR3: TGCGCCAGCAGTTGGTATACCGGGGCTGAAGCTTTCTTT. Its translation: CASSWYTGAEAFF.